This T cell receptor (beta chain) was sequenced during a study of blood T cells in healthy people across ages. A sample-barcoded 5' primer and a J-beta primer mix were used in a second PCR of roughly 7 to 11 cycles. MiXCR was run by TCRdb on the 5' RACE reads, yielding one entry per CDR3 protein. The sample lists about 1.4 million distinct CDR3 sequences; 59% were seen once. CDR1 is SGHAT and CDR2 is FQNNGV in the germline V gene. The CDR3 extends over 14 amino acids. J gave up 3 bases and V 5 bases, and 5 bases lay outside the gene matches. Study-wide results and limits: The study regarded diversity estimates from one million T cells as underestimates.

As to this clonotype: Its antigen is unknown.

The sequenced material came from blood. This receptor was obtained from a man younger than 30 in good health. The V gene is TRBV11-2, the J gene TRBJ1-2, with 8 positions matching TRBD1. The CDR3 DNA follows: TGTGCCAGCAGCCTCAGGGGGCTGGACTATGGCTACACCTTC. It yields the protein CASSLRGLDYGYTF.